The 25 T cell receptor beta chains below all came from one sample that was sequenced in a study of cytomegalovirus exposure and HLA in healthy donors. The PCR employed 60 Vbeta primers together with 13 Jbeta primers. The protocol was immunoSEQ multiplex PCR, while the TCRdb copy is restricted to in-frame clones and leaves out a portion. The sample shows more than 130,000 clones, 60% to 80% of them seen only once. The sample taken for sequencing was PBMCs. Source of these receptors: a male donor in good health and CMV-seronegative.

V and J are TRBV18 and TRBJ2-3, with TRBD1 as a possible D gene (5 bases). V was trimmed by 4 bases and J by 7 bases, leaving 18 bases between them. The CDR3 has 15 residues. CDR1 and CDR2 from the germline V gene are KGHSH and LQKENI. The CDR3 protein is CASSQGPHGMNTQYF. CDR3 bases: TGTGCCAGCTCACAGGGGCCGCACGGTATGAATACGCAGTATTTT.

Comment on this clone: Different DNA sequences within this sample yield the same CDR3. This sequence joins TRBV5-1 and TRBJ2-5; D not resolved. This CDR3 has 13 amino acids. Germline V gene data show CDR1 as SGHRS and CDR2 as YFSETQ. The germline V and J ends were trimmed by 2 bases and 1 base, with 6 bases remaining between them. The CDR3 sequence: CASSFSGQETQYF. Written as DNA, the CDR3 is TGCGCCAGCAGCTTCTCGGGCCAAGAGACCCAGTACTTC.

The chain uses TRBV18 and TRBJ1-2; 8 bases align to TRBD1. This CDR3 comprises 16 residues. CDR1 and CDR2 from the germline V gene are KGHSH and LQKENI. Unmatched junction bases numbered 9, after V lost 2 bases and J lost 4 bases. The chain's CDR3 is CASSPGQGAPGYGYTF. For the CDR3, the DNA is TGTGCCAGCTCACCAGGCCAGGGGGCGCCGGGCTATGGCTACACCTTC. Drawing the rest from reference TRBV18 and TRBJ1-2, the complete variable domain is NAGVMQNPRHLVRRRGQEARLRCSPMKGHSHVYWYRQLPEEGLKFMVYLQKENIIDESGMPKERFSAEFPKEGPSILRIQQVVRGDSAAYFCASSPGQGAPGYGYTFGSGTRLTVV.

In DNA form, the CDR3 reads TGCAGCACTCGCCCGGCGGGGTGGCAATCTGGTGGCTACACCTTC. It specifies CSTRPAGWQSGGYTF. The V and J genes are TRBV29-1 and TRBJ1-2; the D is unclear. Germline CDR1 reads SQVTM; CDR2 reads ANQGSEA. This CDR3 has 15 amino acids. V was cut by 8 bases and J by 7 bases, with 26 bases left in between.

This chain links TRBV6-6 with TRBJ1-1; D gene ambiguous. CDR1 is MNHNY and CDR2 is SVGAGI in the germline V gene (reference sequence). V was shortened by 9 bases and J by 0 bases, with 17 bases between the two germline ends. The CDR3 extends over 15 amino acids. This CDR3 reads CASTASTQVNTEAFF. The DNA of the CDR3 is TGTGCCAGTACAGCCTCTACCCAGGTGAACACTGAAGCTTTCTTT.

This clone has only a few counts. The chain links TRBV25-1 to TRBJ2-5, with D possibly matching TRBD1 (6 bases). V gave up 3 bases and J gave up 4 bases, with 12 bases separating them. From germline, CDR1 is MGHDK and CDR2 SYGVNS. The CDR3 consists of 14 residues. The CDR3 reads CASSDRQGIETQYF. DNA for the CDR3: TGTGCCAGCAGTGATCGTCAGGGGATAGAGACCCAGTACTTC.

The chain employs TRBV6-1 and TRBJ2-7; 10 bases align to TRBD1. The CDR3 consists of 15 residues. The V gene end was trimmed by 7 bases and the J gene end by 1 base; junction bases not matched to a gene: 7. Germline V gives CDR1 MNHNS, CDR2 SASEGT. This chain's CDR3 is CASTRGGQGSYEQYF. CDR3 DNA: TGTGCCAGCACTAGGGGGGGACAGGGGTCCTACGAGCAGTACTTC.

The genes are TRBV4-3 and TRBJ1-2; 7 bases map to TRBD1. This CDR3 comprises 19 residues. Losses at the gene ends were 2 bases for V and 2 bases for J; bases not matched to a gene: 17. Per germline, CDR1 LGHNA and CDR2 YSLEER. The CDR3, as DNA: TGCGCCAGCAGCCAACTAGAAATTAGACAGGGATCCGACAACTATGGCTACACCTTC. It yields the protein CASSQLEIRQGSDNYGYTF.

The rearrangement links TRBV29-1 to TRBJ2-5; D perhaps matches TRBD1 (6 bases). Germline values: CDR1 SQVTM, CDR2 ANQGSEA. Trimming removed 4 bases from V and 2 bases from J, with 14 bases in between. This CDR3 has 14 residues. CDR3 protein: CSVAVRDTQETQYF. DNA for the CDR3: TGCAGCGTTGCAGTGAGGGACACACAAGAGACCCAGTACTTC.

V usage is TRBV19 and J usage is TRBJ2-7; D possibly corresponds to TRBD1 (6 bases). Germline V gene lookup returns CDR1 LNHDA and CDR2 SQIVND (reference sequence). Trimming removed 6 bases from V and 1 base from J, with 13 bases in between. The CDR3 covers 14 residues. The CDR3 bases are TGTGCCAGTAGCTCCCAGGGGCAATCCTACGAGCAGTACTTC. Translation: CASSSQGQSYEQYF. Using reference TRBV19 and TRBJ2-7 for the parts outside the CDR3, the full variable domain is DGGITQSPKYLFRKEGQNVTLSCEQNLNHDAMYWYRQDPGQGLRLIYYSQIVNDFQKGDIAEGYSVSREKKESFPLTVTSAQKNPTAFYLCASSSQGQSYEQYFGPGTRLTVT.

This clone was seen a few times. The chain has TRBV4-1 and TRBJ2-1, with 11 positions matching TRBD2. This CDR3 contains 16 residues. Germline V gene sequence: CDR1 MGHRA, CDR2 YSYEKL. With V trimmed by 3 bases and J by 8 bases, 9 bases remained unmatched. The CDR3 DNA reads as TGCGCCAGCAGCCAGACCCCTAGCGGGGGGAGGGATGAGCAGTTCTTC. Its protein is CASSQTPSGGRDEQFF.

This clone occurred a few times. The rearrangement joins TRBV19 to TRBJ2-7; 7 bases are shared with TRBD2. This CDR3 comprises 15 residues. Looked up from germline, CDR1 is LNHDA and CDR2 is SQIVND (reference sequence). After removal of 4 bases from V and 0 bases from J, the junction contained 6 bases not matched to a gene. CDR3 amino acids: CASSTGGGGSYEQYF. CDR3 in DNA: TGTGCCAGTAGTACCGGAGGCGGGGGCTCCTACGAGCAGTACTTC.

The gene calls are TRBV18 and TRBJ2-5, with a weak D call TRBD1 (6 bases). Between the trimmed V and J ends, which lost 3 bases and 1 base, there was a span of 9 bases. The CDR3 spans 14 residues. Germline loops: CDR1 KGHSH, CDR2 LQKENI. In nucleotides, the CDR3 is TGTGCCAGCTCACCGGACAGTTTCCAAGAGACCCAGTACTTC. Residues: CASSPDSFQETQYF.

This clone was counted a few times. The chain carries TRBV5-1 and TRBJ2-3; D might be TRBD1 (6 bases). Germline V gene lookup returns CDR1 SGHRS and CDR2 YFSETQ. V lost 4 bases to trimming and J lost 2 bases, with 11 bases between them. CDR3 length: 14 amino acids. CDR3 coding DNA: TGCGCCAGCAGCATCGACAGGCCCACAGATACGCAGTATTTT. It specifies CASSIDRPTDTQYF.

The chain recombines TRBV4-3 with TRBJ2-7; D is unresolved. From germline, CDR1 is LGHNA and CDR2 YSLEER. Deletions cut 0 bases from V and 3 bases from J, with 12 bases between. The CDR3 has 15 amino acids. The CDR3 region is CASSQERGRNYEQYF. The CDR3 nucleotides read TGCGCCAGCAGCCAAGAACGTGGCAGGAACTACGAGCAGTACTTC.

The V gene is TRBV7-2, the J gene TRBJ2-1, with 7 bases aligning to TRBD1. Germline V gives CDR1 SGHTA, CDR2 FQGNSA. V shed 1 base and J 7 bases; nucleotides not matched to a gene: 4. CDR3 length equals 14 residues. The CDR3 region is CASSLVRGKNEQFF. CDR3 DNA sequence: TGTGCCAGCAGCTTAGTCAGGGGGAAAAATGAGCAGTTCTTC.

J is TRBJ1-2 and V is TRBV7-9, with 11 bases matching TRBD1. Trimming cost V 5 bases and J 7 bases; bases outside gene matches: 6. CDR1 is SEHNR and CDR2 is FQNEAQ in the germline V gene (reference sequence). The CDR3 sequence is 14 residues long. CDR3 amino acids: CASSPPGQGVGYTF. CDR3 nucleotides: TGTGCCAGCAGCCCCCCGGGACAGGGGGTTGGCTACACCTTC.

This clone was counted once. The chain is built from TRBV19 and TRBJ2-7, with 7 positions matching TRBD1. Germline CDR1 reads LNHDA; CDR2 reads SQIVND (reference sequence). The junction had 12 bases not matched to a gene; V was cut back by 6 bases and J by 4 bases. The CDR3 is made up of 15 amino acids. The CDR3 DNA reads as TGTGCCAGTAGCCGAGGCTCCGGGACAGAATACGAGCAGTACTTC. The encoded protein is CASSRGSGTEYEQYF.

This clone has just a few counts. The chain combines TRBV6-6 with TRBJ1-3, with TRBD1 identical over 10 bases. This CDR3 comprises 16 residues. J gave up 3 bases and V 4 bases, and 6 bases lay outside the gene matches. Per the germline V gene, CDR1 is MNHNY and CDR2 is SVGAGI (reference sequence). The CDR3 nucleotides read TGTGCCAGCAGTTTGGACAGGGGGTTTCGTGGAAACACCATATATTTT. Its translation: CASSLDRGFRGNTIYF.

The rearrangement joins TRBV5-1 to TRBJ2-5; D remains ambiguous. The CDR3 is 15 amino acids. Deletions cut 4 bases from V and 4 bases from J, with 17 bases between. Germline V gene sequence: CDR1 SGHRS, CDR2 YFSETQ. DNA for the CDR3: TGCGCCAGCAGCCTCCCGAGGAGCGCCGGAGAGACCCAGTACTTC. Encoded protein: CASSLPRSAGETQYF.

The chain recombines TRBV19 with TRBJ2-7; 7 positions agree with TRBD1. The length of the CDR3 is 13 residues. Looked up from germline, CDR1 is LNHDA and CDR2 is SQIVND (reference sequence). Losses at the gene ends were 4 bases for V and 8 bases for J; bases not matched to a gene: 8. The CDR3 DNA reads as TGTGCCAGTAGTACCCAGGGGGTTGCCAAGCAGTACTTC. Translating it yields CASSTQGVAKQYF.

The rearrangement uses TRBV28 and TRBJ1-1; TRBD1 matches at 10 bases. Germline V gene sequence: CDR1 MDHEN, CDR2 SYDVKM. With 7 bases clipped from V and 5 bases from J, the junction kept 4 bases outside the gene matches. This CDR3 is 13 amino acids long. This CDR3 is CASNDRGRTEAFF. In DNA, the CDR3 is TGTGCCAGCAACGACAGGGGGCGAACTGAAGCTTTCTTT.

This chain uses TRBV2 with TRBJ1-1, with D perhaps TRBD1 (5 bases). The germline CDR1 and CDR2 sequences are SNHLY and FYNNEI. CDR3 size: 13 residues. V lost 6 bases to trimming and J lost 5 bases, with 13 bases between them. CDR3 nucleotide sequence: TGTGCCAGCAGGGGGACTGTGGGGACTGAAGCTTTCTTT. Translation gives CASRGTVGTEAFF.

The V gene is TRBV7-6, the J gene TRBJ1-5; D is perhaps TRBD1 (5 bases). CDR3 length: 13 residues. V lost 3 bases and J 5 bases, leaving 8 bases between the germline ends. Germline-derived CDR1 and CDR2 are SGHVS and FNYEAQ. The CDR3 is CASSFGGDQPQHF. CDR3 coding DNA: TGTGCCAGCAGCTTCGGAGGGGATCAGCCCCAGCATTTT.

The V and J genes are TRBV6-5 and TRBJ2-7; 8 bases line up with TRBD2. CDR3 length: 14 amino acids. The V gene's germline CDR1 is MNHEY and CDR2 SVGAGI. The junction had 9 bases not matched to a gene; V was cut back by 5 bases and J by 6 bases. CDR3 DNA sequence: TGTGCCAGCAGTCCCTTTGGGGCGGGAGGCGAGCAGTACTTC. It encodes CASSPFGAGGEQYF.